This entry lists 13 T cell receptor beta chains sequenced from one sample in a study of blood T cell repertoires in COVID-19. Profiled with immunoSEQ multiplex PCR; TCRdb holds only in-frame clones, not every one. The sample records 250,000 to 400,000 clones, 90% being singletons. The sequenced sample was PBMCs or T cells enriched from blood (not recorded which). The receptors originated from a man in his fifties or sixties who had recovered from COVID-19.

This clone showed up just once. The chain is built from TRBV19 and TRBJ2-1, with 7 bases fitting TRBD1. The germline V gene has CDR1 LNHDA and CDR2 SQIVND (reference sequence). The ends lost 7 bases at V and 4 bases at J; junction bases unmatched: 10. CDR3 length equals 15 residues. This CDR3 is CASTPVDRAYNEQFF. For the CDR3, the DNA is TGTGCCAGTACACCGGTTGACAGGGCTTACAATGAGCAGTTCTTC. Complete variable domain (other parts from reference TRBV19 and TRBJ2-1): DGGITQSPKYLFRKEGQNVTLSCEQNLNHDAMYWYRQDPGQGLRLIYYSQIVNDFQKGDIAEGYSVSREKKESFPLTVTSAQKNPTAFYLCASTPVDRAYNEQFFGPGTRLTVL.

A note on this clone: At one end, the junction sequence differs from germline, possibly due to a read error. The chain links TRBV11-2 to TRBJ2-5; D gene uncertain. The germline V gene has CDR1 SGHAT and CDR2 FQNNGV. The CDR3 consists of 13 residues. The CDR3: CASTLPSQETQYF. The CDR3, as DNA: TGTGCCAGCACCTTACCTTCGCAAGAGACCCAGTACTTC.

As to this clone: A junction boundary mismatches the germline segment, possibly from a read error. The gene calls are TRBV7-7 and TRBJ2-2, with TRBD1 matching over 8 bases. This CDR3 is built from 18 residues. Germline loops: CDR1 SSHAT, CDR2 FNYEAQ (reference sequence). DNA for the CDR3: TGTGCTAGCAGCCCAATTGACTTCAGGGGGCGAGGCACCGGGGAGCTGTTTTTT. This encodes CASSPIDFRGRGTGELFF.

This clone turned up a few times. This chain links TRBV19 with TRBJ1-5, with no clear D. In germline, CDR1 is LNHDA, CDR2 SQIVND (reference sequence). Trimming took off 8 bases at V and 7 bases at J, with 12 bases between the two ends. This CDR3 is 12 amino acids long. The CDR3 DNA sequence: TGTGCCAGTGCCATCGAGGCCCAGCCCCAGCATTTT. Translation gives CASAIEAQPQHF.

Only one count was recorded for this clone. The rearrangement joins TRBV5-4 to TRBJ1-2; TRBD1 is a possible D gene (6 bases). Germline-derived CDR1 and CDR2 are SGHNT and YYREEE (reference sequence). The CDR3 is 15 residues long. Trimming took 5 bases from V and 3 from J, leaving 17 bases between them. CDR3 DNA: TGTGCCAGCAGAGACGGGCAGGGGCATTACTATGGCTACACCTTC. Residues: CASRDGQGHYYGYTF.

DNA of the CDR3: TGTGCCAGCAGCTCAAACCCAGCGGGATCGCGGTACGAGCAGTACTTC. It yields the protein CASSSNPAGSRYEQYF. The V gene is TRBV5-6, the J gene TRBJ2-7; 7 bases align to TRBD2. The germline V gene encodes CDR1 SGHDT and CDR2 YYEEEE. V dropped 3 bases and J dropped 4; count of bases not matched to a gene: 13. This CDR3 region has 16 residues.

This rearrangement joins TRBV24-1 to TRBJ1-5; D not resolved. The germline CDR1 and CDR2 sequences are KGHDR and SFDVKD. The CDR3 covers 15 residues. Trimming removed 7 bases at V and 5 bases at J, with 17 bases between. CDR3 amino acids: CATSDGSHGDQPQHF. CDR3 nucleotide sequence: TGTGCCACCAGCGACGGGTCACACGGGGATCAGCCCCAGCATTTT.

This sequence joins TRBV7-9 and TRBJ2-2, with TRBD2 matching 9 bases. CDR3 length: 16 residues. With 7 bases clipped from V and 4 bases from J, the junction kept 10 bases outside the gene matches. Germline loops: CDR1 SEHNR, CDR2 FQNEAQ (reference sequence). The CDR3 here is CASTLPGLAGTGELFF. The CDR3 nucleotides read TGTGCCAGCACATTACCGGGACTAGCAGGCACCGGGGAGCTGTTTTTT.

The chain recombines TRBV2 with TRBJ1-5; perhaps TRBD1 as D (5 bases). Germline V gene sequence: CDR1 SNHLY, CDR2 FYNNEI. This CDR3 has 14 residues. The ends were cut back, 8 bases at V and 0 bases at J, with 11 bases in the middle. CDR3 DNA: TGTGCCAGCGGTGGGGACTATAGCAATCAGCCCCAGCATTTT. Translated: CASGGDYSNQPQHF.

DNA of the CDR3: TGTGCCAGCTCACCAATCCAGGAAAATGAAAAACTGTTTTTT. This translates into CASSPIQENEKLFF. This chain uses TRBV18 with TRBJ1-4; D is unresolved. CDR1 and CDR2 from the germline V gene are KGHSH and LQKENI. CDR3 size: 14 residues. V was cut by 2 bases and J by 5 bases, with 9 bases left in between.

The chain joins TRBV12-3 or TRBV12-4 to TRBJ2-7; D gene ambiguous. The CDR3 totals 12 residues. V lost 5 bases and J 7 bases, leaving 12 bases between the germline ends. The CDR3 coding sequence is TGTGCCAGCAGTCTGATGACTTGGGAGCAGTACTTC. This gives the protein CASSLMTWEQYF.

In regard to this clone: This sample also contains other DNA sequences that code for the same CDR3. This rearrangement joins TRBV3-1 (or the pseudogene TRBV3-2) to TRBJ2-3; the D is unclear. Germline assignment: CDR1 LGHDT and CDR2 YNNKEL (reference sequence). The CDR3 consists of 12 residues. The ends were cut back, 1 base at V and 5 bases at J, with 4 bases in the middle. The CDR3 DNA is TGTGCCAGCAGCCAAGTCAAAGATACGCAGTATTTT. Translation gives CASSQVKDTQYF.

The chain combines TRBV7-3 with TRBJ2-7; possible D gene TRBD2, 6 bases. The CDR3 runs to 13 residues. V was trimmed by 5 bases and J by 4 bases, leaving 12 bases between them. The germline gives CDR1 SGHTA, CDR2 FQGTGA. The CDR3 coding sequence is TGTGCCAGCAGCCTGGGACTGCTGTACGAGCAGTACTTC. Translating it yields CASSLGLLYEQYF.